A selection of T cell receptor beta chains follows, all from one sample in a study of blood T cell repertoires in COVID-19. TCRdb keeps only in-frame clones here, not all; method: immunoSEQ multiplex PCR. Of about 190,000 clones in the sample, more than 85% are singletons; the top ten hold 1.1%. Specimen: peripheral blood. These receptors were collected from a man aged 25 to 45 with acute or convalescent COVID-19. Both conserved end residues are trimmed from each CDR3. A D gene is named only where the DNA matches it firmly. A clone size is listed for some rows: how often the clone was seen (once, few, many), or a class if it is expanded.

D: .
length: 14
size: few
V: TRBV3-1/TRBV3-2
J: TRBJ1-6
CDR3: ASSQDSRFYNSPLH

D: TRBD1
length: 11
size: .
V: TRBV18
J: TRBJ2-3
CDR3: ASSRDRADTQY

D: TRBD1
length: 12
size: .
V: TRBV30
J: TRBJ2-7
CDR3: AWSHRGLSYEQY

D: .
length: 12
size: .
V: TRBV6-5
J: TRBJ1-1
CDR3: ASTAGGPNTEAF

D: .
length: 12
size: once
V: TRBV30
J: TRBJ2-5
CDR3: ASQLGTAQETQY

D: TRBD1
length: 14
size: few
V: TRBV2
J: TRBJ1-3
CDR3: ASSEQQGTYRNTIY

D: .
length: 13
size: .
V: TRBV4-1
J: TRBJ1-2
CDR3: ASSQDGGGAVGYT

D: TRBD1
length: 13
size: .
V: TRBV6-5
J: TRBJ1-5
CDR3: ASRVLQGTFQPQH

D: .
length: 13
size: .
V: TRBV7-2
J: TRBJ1-2
CDR3: ASSLVSGNNYGYT

D: .
length: 10
size: .
V: TRBV29-1
J: TRBJ2-7
CDR3: SVETVRYEQY

D: .
length: 13
size: .
V: TRBV4-1
J: TRBJ1-5
CDR3: ASSPHQQVGQPQH

D: .
length: 13
size: .
V: TRBV7-2
J: TRBJ2-3
CDR3: ASSLGLFRTDTQY

D: .
length: 19
size: .
V: TRBV6-6
J: TRBJ1-5
CDR3: ASSPDASGVIGLLSNQPQH

D: .
length: 9
size: once
V: TRBV5-4
J: TRBJ1-1
CDR3: ATLMQGMTF

D: .
length: 11
size: .
V: TRBV30
J: TRBJ1-5
CDR3: AWSPDYNQPQH

D: .
length: 10
size: .
V: TRBV30
J: TRBJ2-7
CDR3: AWSWSSYEQY

D: .
length: 13
size: once
V: TRBV3-1/TRBV3-2
J: TRBJ2-7
CDR3: ASSQEGGGQYEQY

D: .
length: 10
size: .
V: TRBV18
J: TRBJ1-1
CDR3: ASSPRALEAF

D: TRBD1
length: 14
size: .
V: TRBV5-1
J: TRBJ1-1
CDR3: ASSSIRDRARTEAF

D: TRBD1
length: 12
size: .
V: TRBV5-5
J: TRBJ1-1
CDR3: ASSPGTGGTEAF

D: .
length: 12
size: .
V: TRBV6-4
J: TRBJ2-3
CDR3: ASSEGAGTDTQY

D: .
length: 12
size: .
V: TRBV10-2
J: TRBJ1-1
CDR3: ASKGWDKNTEAF

D: .
length: 12
size: .
V: TRBV5-1
J: TRBJ2-5
CDR3: ASSLTGSQETQY

D: TRBD1
length: 14
size: .
V: TRBV28
J: TRBJ2-3
CDR3: ASSPQGAIGTDTQY

D: .
length: 10
size: .
V: TRBV28
J: TRBJ1-3
CDR3: ASERDKYTIY

D: .
length: 10
size: .
V: TRBV19
J: TRBJ1-1
CDR3: ASSIGVTEAF

D: .
length: 12
size: .
V: TRBV7-9
J: TRBJ1-1
CDR3: ASSLGQGNTEAF

D: .
length: 13
size: once
V: TRBV5-6
J: TRBJ2-4
CDR3: ASRSLALAKNIQY

D: .
length: 12
size: .
V: TRBV3-1/TRBV3-2
J: TRBJ1-3
CDR3: ASSHTGQGNTIY

D: TRBD2
length: 15
size: once
V: TRBV14
J: TRBJ2-7
CDR3: ASSQRLAGGKTYEQY

D: .
length: 10
size: .
V: TRBV5-1
J: TRBJ2-1
CDR3: ASSTSYNEQF

D: .
length: 13
size: .
V: TRBV11-3
J: TRBJ2-2
CDR3: ASSSDREITGELF

D: TRBD2
length: 14
size: .
V: TRBV7-8
J: TRBJ2-1
CDR3: ASSLALAGGIHEQF

D: .
length: 14
size: once
V: TRBV24-1
J: TRBJ1-2
CDR3: ATSETGRGFSYGYT

D: TRBD1
length: 11
size: .
V: TRBV7-3
J: TRBJ2-5
CDR3: ASSQGAGETQY

D: TRBD1
length: 10
size: .
V: TRBV29-1
J: TRBJ1-2
CDR3: SVPQGGYGYT

D: TRBD2
length: 13
size: .
V: TRBV4-2
J: TRBJ2-3
CDR3: ASSHVTSGGDTQY

D: TRBD2
length: 14
size: .
V: TRBV7-9
J: TRBJ2-5
CDR3: ASSAGLAGAGETQY

D: .
length: 10
size: .
V: TRBV7-6
J: TRBJ1-1
CDR3: ASSSKNTEAF

D: TRBD2
length: 15
size: few
V: TRBV5-6
J: TRBJ2-7
CDR3: ASSLFASGRPTYEQY

D: .
length: 11
size: few
V: TRBV11-2
J: TRBJ2-7
CDR3: ASSSTRRNEQY

D: TRBD1
length: 12
size: .
V: TRBV6-5
J: TRBJ1-3
CDR3: ASSSTGPGNTIY

D: .
length: 9
size: .
V: TRBV30
J: TRBJ1-1
CDR3: AWREQGSAF

D: .
length: 11
size: .
V: TRBV5-1
J: TRBJ1-2
CDR3: ASSPGGSDGYT

D: TRBD1
length: 13
size: once
V: TRBV15
J: TRBJ2-1
CDR3: ATSQMGTGINEQF

D: TRBD1
length: 13
size: .
V: TRBV5-4
J: TRBJ1-2
CDR3: ASSSARGEVGGYT

D: .
length: 13
size: .
V: TRBV19
J: TRBJ2-3
CDR3: ASSLSGARGDTQY

D: TRBD1
length: 10
size: .
V: TRBV20-1
J: TRBJ1-2
CDR3: SASTGDYGYT

D: .
length: 12
size: .
V: TRBV7-3
J: TRBJ1-6
CDR3: ASSLQVTNSPLH

D: TRBD1
length: 15
size: .
V: TRBV6-1
J: TRBJ1-5
CDR3: ASSDGRNRGSYQPQH

D: .
length: 14
size: .
V: TRBV18
J: TRBJ2-2
CDR3: ASSEMGGPYTGELF

D: .
length: 12
size: .
V: TRBV11-2
J: TRBJ1-6
CDR3: ASSQGVGNSPLH

D: .
length: 15
size: .
V: TRBV3-1/TRBV3-2
J: TRBJ1-6
CDR3: ASSQPSVGVWNSPLH

D: .
length: 14
size: .
V: TRBV28
J: TRBJ2-2
CDR3: ASSAPGLGNTGELF

D: TRBD2
length: 11
size: .
V: TRBV5-5
J: TRBJ2-7
CDR3: ASSWAGAYEQY

D: .
length: 13
size: .
V: TRBV19
J: TRBJ1-5
CDR3: ASTLLEGWHQPQH

D: TRBD1
length: 13
size: .
V: TRBV7-2
J: TRBJ2-1
CDR3: ASSLAGTGPNEQF

D: .
length: 10
size: .
V: TRBV28
J: TRBJ1-2
CDR3: ASRQPKDGYT